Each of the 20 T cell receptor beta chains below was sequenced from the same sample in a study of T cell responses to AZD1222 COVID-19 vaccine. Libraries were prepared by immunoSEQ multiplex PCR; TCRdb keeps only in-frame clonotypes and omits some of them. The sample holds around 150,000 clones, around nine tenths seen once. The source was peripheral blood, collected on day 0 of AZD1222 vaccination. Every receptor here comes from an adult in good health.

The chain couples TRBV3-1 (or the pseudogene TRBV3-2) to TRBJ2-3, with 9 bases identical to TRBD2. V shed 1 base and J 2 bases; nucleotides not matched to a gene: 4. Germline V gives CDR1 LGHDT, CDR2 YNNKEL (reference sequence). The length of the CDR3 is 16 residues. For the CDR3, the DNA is TGTGCCAGCAGCCAAGGGACTAGCGTATACACAGATACGCAGTATTTT. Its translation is CASSQGTSVYTDTQYF.

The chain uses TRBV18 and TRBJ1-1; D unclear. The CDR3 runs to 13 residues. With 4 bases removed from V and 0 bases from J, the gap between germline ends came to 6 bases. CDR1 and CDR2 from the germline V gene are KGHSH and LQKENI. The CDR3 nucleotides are TGTGCCAGCTCACGACGGTTGAACACTGAAGCTTTCTTT. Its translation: CASSRRLNTEAFF.

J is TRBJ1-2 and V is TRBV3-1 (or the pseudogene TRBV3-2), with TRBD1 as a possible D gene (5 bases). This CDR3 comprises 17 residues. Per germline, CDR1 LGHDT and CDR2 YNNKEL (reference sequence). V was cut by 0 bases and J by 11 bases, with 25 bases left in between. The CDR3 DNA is TGTGCCAGCAGCCAAGAGAGGGTGAGAGGACCAACAAAGGGGTACACCTTC. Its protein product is CASSQERVRGPTKGYTF.

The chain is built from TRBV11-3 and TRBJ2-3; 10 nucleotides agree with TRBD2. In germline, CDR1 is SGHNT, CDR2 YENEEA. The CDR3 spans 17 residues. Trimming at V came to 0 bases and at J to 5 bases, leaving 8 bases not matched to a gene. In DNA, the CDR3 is TGTGCCAGCAGCTTAGATCCAGCTAGCGGGAGAGTAGATACGCAGTATTTT. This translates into CASSLDPASGRVDTQYF.

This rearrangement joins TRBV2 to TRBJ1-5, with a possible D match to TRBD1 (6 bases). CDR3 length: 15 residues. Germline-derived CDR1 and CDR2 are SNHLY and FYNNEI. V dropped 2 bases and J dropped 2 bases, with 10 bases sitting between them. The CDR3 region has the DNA TGTGCCAGCAGTGAACGGGCAGGGGGCAATCAGCCCCAGCATTTT. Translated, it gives CASSERAGGNQPQHF.

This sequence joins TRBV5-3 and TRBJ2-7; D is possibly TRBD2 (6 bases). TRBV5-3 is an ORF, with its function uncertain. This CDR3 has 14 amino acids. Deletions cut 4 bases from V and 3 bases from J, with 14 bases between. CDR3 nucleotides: TGTGCCAGAAGCCCCCAGGGACTTTTCTACGAGCAGTACTTC. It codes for CARSPQGLFYEQYF.

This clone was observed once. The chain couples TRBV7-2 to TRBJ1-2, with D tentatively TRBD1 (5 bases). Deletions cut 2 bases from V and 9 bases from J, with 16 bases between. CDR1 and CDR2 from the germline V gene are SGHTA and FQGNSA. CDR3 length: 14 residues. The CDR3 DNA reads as TGTGCCAGCAGCTTATCACGGGGCGGCGGCAGCTACACCTTC. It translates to CASSLSRGGGSYTF.

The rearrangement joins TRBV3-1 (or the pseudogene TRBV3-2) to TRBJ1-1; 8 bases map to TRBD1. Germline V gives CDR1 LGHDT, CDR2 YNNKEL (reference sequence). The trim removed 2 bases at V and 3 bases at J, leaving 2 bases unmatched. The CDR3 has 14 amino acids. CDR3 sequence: CASSQLTGDTEAFF. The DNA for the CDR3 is TGTGCCAGCAGCCAACTGACAGGGGACACTGAAGCTTTCTTT.

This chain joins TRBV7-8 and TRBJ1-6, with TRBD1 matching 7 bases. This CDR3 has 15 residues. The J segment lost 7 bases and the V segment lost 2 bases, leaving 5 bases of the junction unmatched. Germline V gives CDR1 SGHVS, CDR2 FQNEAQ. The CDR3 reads CASSLTGQTNSPLHF. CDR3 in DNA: TGTGCCAGCAGCTTAACGGGACAGACAAATTCACCCCTCCACTTT. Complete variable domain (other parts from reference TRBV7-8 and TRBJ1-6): GAGVSQSPRYKVAKRGQDVALRCDPISGHVSLFWYQQALGQGPEFLTYFQNEAQLDKSGLPSDRFFAERPEGSVSTLKIQRTQQEDSAVYLCASSLTGQTNSPLHFGNGTRLTVT.

CDR3 residues: CASSFWGAREGGKLFF. The DNA for the CDR3 is TGTGCCAGCAGTTTTTGGGGCGCAAGAGAGGGAGGAAAACTGTTTTTT. The rearrangement joins TRBV27 to TRBJ1-4; TRBD1 is a possible D gene (5 bases). The CDR3 contains 16 residues. Germline values: CDR1 MNHEY, CDR2 SMNVEV (reference sequence). V was cut by 3 bases and J by 10 bases, with 21 bases left in between.

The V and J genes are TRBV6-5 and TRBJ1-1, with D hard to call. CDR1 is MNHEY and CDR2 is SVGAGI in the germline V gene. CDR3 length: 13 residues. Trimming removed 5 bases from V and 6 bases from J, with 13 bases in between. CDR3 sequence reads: CASSKDGRAEAFF. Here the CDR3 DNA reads TGTGCCAGCAGTAAGGACGGTCGCGCTGAAGCTTTCTTT.

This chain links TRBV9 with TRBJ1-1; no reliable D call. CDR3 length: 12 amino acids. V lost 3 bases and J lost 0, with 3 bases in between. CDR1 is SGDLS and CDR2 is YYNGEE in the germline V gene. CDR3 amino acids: CASSALNTEAFF. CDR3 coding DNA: TGTGCCAGCAGCGCGTTGAACACTGAAGCTTTCTTT.

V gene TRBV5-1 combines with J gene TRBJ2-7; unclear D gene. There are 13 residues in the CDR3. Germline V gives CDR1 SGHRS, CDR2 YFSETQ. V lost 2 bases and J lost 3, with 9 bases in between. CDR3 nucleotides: TGCGCCAGCAGCTTTGGGGTGGGCTACGAGCAGTACTTC. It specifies CASSFGVGYEQYF.

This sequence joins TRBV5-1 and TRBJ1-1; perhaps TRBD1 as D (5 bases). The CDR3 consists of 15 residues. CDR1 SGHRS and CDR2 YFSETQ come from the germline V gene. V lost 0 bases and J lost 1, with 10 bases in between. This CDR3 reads CASSLGGRPNTEAFF. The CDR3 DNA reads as TGCGCCAGCAGCTTGGGGGGCAGACCGAACACTGAAGCTTTCTTT. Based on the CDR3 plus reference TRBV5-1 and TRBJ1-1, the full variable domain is KAGVTQTPRYLIKTRGQQVTLSCSPISGHRSVSWYQQTPGQGLQFLFEYFSETQRNKGNFPGRFSGRQFSNSRSEMNVSTLELGDSALYLCASSLGGRPNTEAFFGQGTRLTVV.

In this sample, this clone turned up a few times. This chain's CDR3 is CATSRGGGFYEQYF. In DNA form, the CDR3 reads TGTGCCACCAGCAGAGGGGGGGGATTCTACGAGCAGTACTTC. The chain uses TRBV15 and TRBJ2-7; 7 bases are a match to TRBD2. Germline V gives CDR1 LNHNV, CDR2 YYDKDF (reference sequence). V shed 1 base, J shed 3 bases, and the junction held 3 bases outside the gene matches. This CDR3 is built from 14 residues. The whole variable domain, remainder taken from reference TRBV15 and TRBJ2-7, is DAMVIQNPRYQVTQFGKPVTLSCSQTLNHNVMYWYQQKSSQAPKLLFHYYDKDFNNEADTPDNFQSRRPNTSFCFLDIRSPGLGDTAMYLCATSRGGGFYEQYFGPGTRLTVT.

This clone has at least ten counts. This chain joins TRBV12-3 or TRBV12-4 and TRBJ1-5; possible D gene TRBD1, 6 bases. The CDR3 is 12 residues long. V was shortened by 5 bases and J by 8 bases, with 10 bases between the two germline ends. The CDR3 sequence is CASSRRTEPQHF. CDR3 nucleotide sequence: TGTGCCAGCAGTCGTCGGACAGAGCCCCAGCATTTT.

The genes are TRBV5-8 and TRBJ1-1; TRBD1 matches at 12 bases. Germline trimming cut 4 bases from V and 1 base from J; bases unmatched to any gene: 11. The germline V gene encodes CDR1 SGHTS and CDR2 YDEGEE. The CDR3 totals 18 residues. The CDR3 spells CASSKGGQGAKRNTEAFF. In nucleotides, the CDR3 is TGTGCCAGCAGCAAGGGGGGACAGGGGGCGAAAAGGAACACTGAAGCTTTCTTT.

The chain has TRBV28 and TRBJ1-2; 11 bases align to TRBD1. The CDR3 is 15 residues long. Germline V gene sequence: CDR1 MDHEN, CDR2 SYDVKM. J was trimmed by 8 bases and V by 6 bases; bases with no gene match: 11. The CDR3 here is CASRAGTGGLLGYTF. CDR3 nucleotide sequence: TGTGCCAGCAGAGCGGGGACAGGGGGTTTATTGGGCTACACCTTC.

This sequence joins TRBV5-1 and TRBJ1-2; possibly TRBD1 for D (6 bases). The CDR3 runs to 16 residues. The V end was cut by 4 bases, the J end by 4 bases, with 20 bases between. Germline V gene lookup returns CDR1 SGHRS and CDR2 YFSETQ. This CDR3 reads CASSPASTGVLYGYTF. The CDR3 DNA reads TGCGCCAGCAGCCCAGCATCGACAGGAGTACTCTATGGCTACACCTTC.

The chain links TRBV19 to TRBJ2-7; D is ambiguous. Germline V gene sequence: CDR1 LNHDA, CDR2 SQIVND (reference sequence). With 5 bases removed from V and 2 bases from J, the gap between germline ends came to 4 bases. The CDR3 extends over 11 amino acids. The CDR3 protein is CASSATYEQYF. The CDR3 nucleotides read TGTGCCAGTAGTGCTACCTACGAGCAGTACTTC.